The following is a TCR beta chain sequence with its context. The antigen is not known. Assay used: immunoSEQ multiplex PCR; TCRdb lists only in-frame clones, some missing. The sample has 40,000 to 60,000 clones; around 80% are singletons. Single viable CD3+CD4+CD8-CD45RO+ cells were sorted as the memory CD4+ T cells. With 7 bases clipped from V and 1 base from J, the junction kept 4 bases outside the gene matches. Germline lookup yields CDR1 SNHLY and CDR2 FYNNEI. This CDR3 is 14 amino acids long. This specimen belongs to a study of memory CD4+ T cells and cytomegalovirus serostatus. Whole-study context: Donors were healthy Belgian adults, under 10 CMV seropositive and under 30 seronegative.

Study-wide points: Of approximately 160 reported CMV TCRbeta sequences, under 70 were found in memory CD4+ repertoires. The CMV-associated TCR signature appears largely within the CD4+ memory repertoire.

The source is an adult in good health and CMV-seronegative. The chain carries TRBV2 and TRBJ1-2, with 9 bases identical to TRBD1. The sample comprised memory CD4+ T cells from blood. The CDR3 DNA reads as TGTGCCAGCAATCGACAGGGGGTTAACTATGGCTACACCTTC. Protein sequence: CASNRQGVNYGYTF. Combining the CDR3 with reference TRBV2 and TRBJ1-2 gives the whole variable domain EPEVTQTPSHQVTQMGQEVILRCVPISNHLYFYWYRQILGQKVEFLVSFYNNEISEKSEIFDDQFSVERPDGSNFTLKIRSTKLEDSAMYFCASNRQGVNYGYTFGSGTRLTVV.